This T cell receptor beta chain came from a study of shared clonotypes between healthy human individuals. Study information: Two women and a few men aged 18 to 49 served as donors.

The CDR3 sequence is 13 residues long. Losses at the gene ends were 10 bases for V and 4 bases for J; bases not matched to a gene: 4. The V gene's germline CDR1 is LNHDA and CDR2 SQIVND (reference sequence). Regarding this clone: This CDR3 is also generated by other DNA sequences in the sample.

The table came from immunoSEQ multiplex PCR; TCRdb's copy has only in-frame clones and leaves some out. The sample has roughly 700,000 clones, roughly 70% seen once; the top ten hold around 1.6%. Sample: memory CD4+ T cells sorted from blood. The sample's subset: CD45RA-negative fraction. The clonotype originates from a woman aged 25 to 39 in good health. V is TRBV19 and J is TRBJ1-5; TRBD1 agrees at 10 bases. The CDR3 is CATGQGGNQPQHF. CDR3 DNA: TGTGCCACCGGACAGGGGGGGAATCAGCCCCAGCATTTT.